The rows below give T cell receptor beta chains drawn from one sample of a study of technical replicates of blood from a handful of donors. Assay: immunoSEQ multiplex PCR; the TCRdb copy retains only in-frame clones and omits some. The sample shows 8,500 to 10,000 clones, roughly 89% of them seen only once. Sample: PBMCs. The receptors were gathered from a human donor in good health. Both conserved end residues are part of each CDR3. The D gene is left open where the match is weak.

D: TRBD1
J: TRBJ1-1
length: 17
V: TRBV27
CDR3: CASSRGDRAALNTEAFF

D: -
J: TRBJ1-2
length: 14
V: TRBV6-1
CDR3: CASSESPRFSIYTF

D: -
J: TRBJ2-5
length: 14
V: TRBV5-1
CDR3: CASSLGGTQETQYF

D: -
J: TRBJ1-2
length: 16
V: TRBV25-1
CDR3: CASSEPGGGLSYGYTF

D: -
J: TRBJ2-7
length: 15
V: TRBV28
CDR3: CASSFGGGRSYEQYF

D: -
J: TRBJ1-5
length: 17
V: TRBV19
CDR3: CASSISRPAYSNQPQHF

D: TRBD2
J: TRBJ2-7
length: 15
V: TRBV19
CDR3: CASTPGTSGAYEQYF

D: TRBD1
J: TRBJ2-5
length: 14
V: TRBV6-1
CDR3: CASSVWTGQETQYF

D: -
J: TRBJ2-3
length: 16
V: TRBV10-3
CDR3: CAISESAGRGADTQYF

D: TRBD1
J: TRBJ2-7
length: 15
V: TRBV6-1
CDR3: CASSSSGQGMGEQYF

D: TRBD2
J: TRBJ2-7
length: 14
V: TRBV7-3
CDR3: CASSLAGGPYEQYF

D: TRBD2
J: TRBJ2-3
length: 16
V: TRBV6-1
CDR3: CASSEALAGGPDTQYF

D: TRBD1
J: TRBJ1-2
length: 14
V: TRBV28
CDR3: CASSLPQGDYGYTF

D: -
J: TRBJ1-1
length: 14
V: TRBV11-2
CDR3: CASSLVGGYTEAFF

D: TRBD2
J: TRBJ2-3
length: 15
V: TRBV30
CDR3: CAWSSREEMTDTQYF

D: -
J: TRBJ1-2
length: 15
V: TRBV2
CDR3: CASSEARAVQRGYTF

D: -
J: TRBJ1-1
length: 13
V: TRBV10-1
CDR3: CATQLGRSTEAFF

D: -
J: TRBJ1-5
length: 15
V: TRBV19
CDR3: CASSIGQVSDQPQHF

D: TRBD2
J: TRBJ2-7
length: 15
V: TRBV6-1
CDR3: CASSEGLAGSYEQYF

D: -
J: TRBJ2-5
length: 15
V: TRBV6-5
CDR3: CASSPRLSGQETQYF

D: TRBD1
J: TRBJ1-5
length: 15
V: TRBV2
CDR3: CASRADRGGNQPQHF

D: -
J: TRBJ2-1
length: 13
V: TRBV10-1
CDR3: CASTPGSYNEQFF

D: TRBD1
J: TRBJ1-2
length: 13
V: TRBV6-5
CDR3: CASSYSLDRGPFF

D: -
J: TRBJ2-3
length: 12
V: TRBV30
CDR3: CAWSVRSDTQYF

D: TRBD1
J: TRBJ2-6
length: 18
V: TRBV5-1
CDR3: CASSRRGQGADGANVLTF

D: TRBD2
J: TRBJ2-7
length: 15
V: TRBV6-5
CDR3: CASSFGLEGAYEQYF

D: TRBD2
J: TRBJ2-1
length: 19
V: TRBV27
CDR3: CASSLFGLAGEWGRDEQFF

D: TRBD1
J: TRBJ1-2
length: 14
V: TRBV28
CDR3: CASSSRTGRGGYTF

D: TRBD1
J: TRBJ1-1
length: 14
V: TRBV11-1
CDR3: CASSLSDRDTEAFF

D: TRBD2
J: TRBJ2-2
length: 18
V: TRBV11-2
CDR3: CASSLVAGGPGDTGELFF

D: TRBD1
J: TRBJ2-3
length: 18
V: TRBV5-1
CDR3: CASSAKPTGGGSTDTQYF

D: -
J: TRBJ2-7
length: 13
V: TRBV6-5
CDR3: CASGGTATYEQYF

D: -
J: TRBJ2-3
length: 15
V: TRBV6-5
CDR3: CASSYQVAGSDTQYF

D: -
J: TRBJ1-2
length: 13
V: TRBV5-6
CDR3: CASSFGQGSGYTF

D: TRBD2
J: TRBJ2-7
length: 15
V: TRBV7-9
CDR3: CASSLSSGSLSEQYF

D: -
J: TRBJ2-5
length: 15
V: TRBV18
CDR3: CASSPPRAAGETQYF

D: -
J: TRBJ1-4
length: 14
V: TRBV27
CDR3: CASSKQGANEKLFF

D: -
J: TRBJ2-7
length: 15
V: TRBV10-3
CDR3: CAISESGLAPSLAYF

D: -
J: TRBJ1-1
length: 13
V: TRBV18
CDR3: CASSPGTQAEAFF

D: -
J: TRBJ2-7
length: 13
V: TRBV28
CDR3: CASSDSGAYEQYF

D: -
J: TRBJ2-5
length: 11
V: TRBV10-3
CDR3: CAISSRETQYF

D: TRBD1
J: TRBJ2-7
length: 13
V: TRBV5-1
CDR3: CASSFGTDSEQYF